One TCR beta chain is described in this entry. How the authors handled the data: Amplification with reference gene primers provided the estimates of nucleated cell counts. Produced via immunoSEQ multiplex PCR; TCRdb's table is partial and in-frame only. V and J calls plus clone size are reproduced from that table; the DNA served to infer D and trimming. The table lists roughly 250,000 clones, 65% to 85% of them singletons, with around 3.6% in the top ten. This entry comes from a study of blood T cell repertoires in COVID-19. Study-wide background: Material from acute and convalescent COVID-19 was sourced from the United States, Italy and Spain. In each case, the material was cDNA or gDNA derived from T cells, B-cell-depleted T cells, or PBMCs.

Trimming cost V 5 bases and J 2 bases; bases outside gene matches: 2. CDR1 and CDR2 (germline): SGHRS, YFSETQ. This CDR3 has 14 amino acids. Sequencing input: peripheral blood. The rearrangement links TRBV5-1 to TRBJ2-3; 10 nucleotides agree with TRBD2. The sequence was obtained from a woman between 40 and 50 years old with active or convalescent COVID-19. The CDR3 nucleotides are TGCGCCAGCAGACTAGCGGGGCTCACAGATACGCAGTATTTT. This gives the protein CASRLAGLTDTQYF.